This T cell receptor (beta chain) emerged from a study of CD8 T cells in ankylosing spondylitis. Points from the study as a whole: Reports say disease-linked clones showed up significantly more in matched ankylosing spondylitis synovial fluid. Seemingly characteristic of ankylosing spondylitis blood was a TCR beta motif consisting of 7 or 8 highly homologous variants.

The V end lost 6 bases, the J end lost 3 bases, and 5 bases lay between the germline ends. There are 12 residues in the CDR3. This clonotype appeared many times. Its antigen is as yet unknown. It was by quantitative 5'-RACE with molecular barcodes that TCR beta libraries were made. Via MiXCR, TCRdb re-called the 5' RACE reads, giving one row per CDR3 protein. Of fewer than 250,000 distinct CDR3 sequences listed, approximately 10% were seen once; the top ten hold 2.5% to 3%. Source material: blood, either unsorted or a sorted T cell fraction (not recorded which). The TCR was taken from a male donor with ankylosing spondylitis or in good health (not recorded which). The rearrangement joins TRBV12-3 or TRBV12-4 to TRBJ2-2; D is undetermined. For the CDR3, the DNA is TGTGCCAGCAGCCGTTACACCGGGGAGCTGTTTTTT. Protein: CASSRYTGELFF.